The 16 T cell receptor beta chains below come from one sample, sequenced in a study of CXCR3-negative and CXCR3-positive naive CD8 T cells. The TRB libraries of cDNA were built by UMI-labeled 5' RACE. TCRdb reprocessed the 5' RACE reads; each CDR3 protein has one entry and no DNA is given. The sample has 150,000 or so distinct CDR3 sequences. The sample was naive CXCR3- CD8+ T cells from blood. The sample's subset: CD45RO-CCR7+CD27+CD95- naive CD8+ T cells lacking CXCR3 (TNR3-). The receptors originated from a human donor in good health. Some clones in this sample may be carry-over from other donors' samples.

This chain uses TRBV3-1 with TRBJ2-5; TCRdb's D gene call, TRBD1, goes unchecked for lack of DNA. The CDR3 extends over 16 amino acids. Germline V gives CDR1 LGHDT, CDR2 YNNKEL (reference sequence). The CDR3: CASSQDGWGTEETQYF.

The chain uses TRBV5-5 and TRBJ1-1; with no DNA, the TCRdb D assignment of TRBD1 cannot be verified. CDR3 length: 15 amino acids. CDR1 SGHKS and CDR2 YYEKEE come from the germline V gene (reference sequence). CDR3 protein: CATSIRPGSNTEAFF.

This chain connects TRBV12-3 or TRBV12-4 to TRBJ2-5; TCRdb selects TRBD2, and the lack of DNA leaves this call unchecked. This CDR3 is 15 amino acids long. CDR3: CASSPRGGGRETQYF.

The chain recombines TRBV20-1 with TRBJ1-1; TCRdb picks TRBD1, but there is no DNA to check that call. CDR3 length equals 14 residues. CDR1 DFQATT and CDR2 SNEGSKA come from the germline V gene (reference sequence). CDR3 region: CSASLGQLNTEAFF.

The chain carries TRBV28 and TRBJ2-5; the TCRdb call, TRBD1, lacks DNA for checking. The CDR3 runs 13 residues. CDR1 is MDHEN, CDR2 SYDVKM, per germline. CDR3 in amino acids: CASRGDGQETQYF.

The chain combines TRBV3-1 with TRBJ2-1; TCRdb reports TRBD2, a call that lacks DNA to check it against. This CDR3 is built from 16 residues. Per germline, CDR1 LGHDT and CDR2 YNNKEL (reference sequence). CDR3: CASSLPGTSGYNEQFF.

V and J are TRBV28 and TRBJ2-1; the TCRdb D gene call, TRBD2, has no DNA to confirm it. CDR1 is MDHEN, CDR2 SYDVKM, per germline. The CDR3 length is 17 residues. The chain's CDR3 is CASSYPSGRTIRNEQFF.

This CDR3 is CSGGLAIYNEQFF. The chain joins TRBV29-1 to TRBJ2-1; TCRdb selects TRBD2, and the lack of DNA leaves this call unchecked. The CDR3 covers 13 residues. Looked up from germline, CDR1 is SQVTM and CDR2 is ANQGSEA.

The chain joins TRBV27 to TRBJ1-5. The germline CDR1 and CDR2 sequences are MNHEY and SMNVEV (reference sequence). The CDR3 contains 15 residues. CDR3: CASSLFVGSNQPQHF.

V is TRBV11-2 and J is TRBJ2-5; checking the TCRdb D call of TRBD2 is not possible without DNA. Germline V lookup: CDR1 SGHAT, CDR2 FQNNGV. The CDR3 covers 14 residues. The CDR3 is CASSLGPGGETQYF. Together with reference TRBV11-2 and TRBJ2-5, the CDR3 gives the full variable domain: EAGVAQSPRYKIIEKRQSVAFWCNPISGHATLYWYQQILGQGPKLLIQFQNNGVVDDSQLPKDRFSAERLKGVDSTLKIQPAKLEDSAVYLCASSLGPGGETQYFGPGTRLLVL.

The chain has TRBV7-2 and TRBJ1-1; TCRdb's D call, TRBD1, is unchecked because there is no DNA. Germline CDR1 and CDR2: SGHTA and FQGNSA. This CDR3 comprises 14 residues. CDR3 region: CASSLYGGYTEAFF.

The chain carries TRBV28 and TRBJ1-5; the TRBD1 assignment by TCRdb is unverifiable without DNA. The CDR3 totals 15 residues. Germline V CDR1 and CDR2: MDHEN, SYDVKM. CDR3 sequence reads: CASSRDSPFNQPQHF.

This chain's CDR3 is CASSLSPWTGVNTGANVLTF. This sequence joins TRBV7-9 and TRBJ2-6; the D call from TCRdb, TRBD2, cannot be confirmed without DNA. Per the germline V gene, CDR1 is SEHNR and CDR2 is FQNEAQ (reference sequence). This CDR3 is 20 amino acids long. Filled out from reference TRBV7-9 and TRBJ2-6, the complete variable domain reads DTGVSQNPRHKITKRGQNVTFRCDPISEHNRLYWYRQTLGQGPEFLTYFQNEAQLEKSRLLSDRFSAERPKGSFSTLEIQRTEQGDSAMYLCASSLSPWTGVNTGANVLTFGAGSRLTVL.

The chain recombines TRBV15 with TRBJ2-5. The CDR3 spans 15 residues. Per germline, CDR1 LNHNV and CDR2 YYDKDF (reference sequence). CDR3 protein: CATSRDKAGQETQYF.

V gene TRBV12-3 or TRBV12-4 combines with J gene TRBJ2-7. CDR3 length: 12 amino acids. The CDR3 loop is CASSSTTEEQYF.

This rearrangement joins TRBV28 to TRBJ2-7; TCRdb proposes TRBD1, but this gene call is untestable without DNA. Looked up from germline, CDR1 is MDHEN and CDR2 is SYDVKM. The CDR3 covers 15 residues. CDR3 sequence: CASSLQGVTFYEQYF.